This T cell receptor (beta chain) was profiled in a study of shared clonotypes between healthy human individuals. Whole-study findings and limits: Larger richness was generally estimated for naive than memory subsets.

In the authors' workflow: ImmunoSEQ yielded junction-only sequences lacking quality scores, so filtering differed. The repertoire was sequenced with immunoSEQ multiplex PCR; TCRdb's copy has only in-frame clones and lacks some. The DNA gave D and trimming, while V, J and clone size come from that table. The sample records 1.6 million or so clones, around 97% being singletons. CDR3 size: 13 residues. Germline lookup yields CDR1 MDHEN and CDR2 SYDVKM. Trimming pared 6 bases from V and 8 bases from J, leaving 16 bases between. As regards this clone: Its antigen is undetermined.

This rearrangement joins TRBV28 to TRBJ1-2; D is uncertain. Sequenced sample: naive CD4+ T cells sorted from blood. Noted subset: CD45RA+ positively selected. This receptor was identified in a young man in good health. CDR3 nucleotide sequence: TGTGCCAGCAGACGGGCCCCCTGGGAAGGCTACACCTTC. Amino acid sequence: CASRRAPWEGYTF.